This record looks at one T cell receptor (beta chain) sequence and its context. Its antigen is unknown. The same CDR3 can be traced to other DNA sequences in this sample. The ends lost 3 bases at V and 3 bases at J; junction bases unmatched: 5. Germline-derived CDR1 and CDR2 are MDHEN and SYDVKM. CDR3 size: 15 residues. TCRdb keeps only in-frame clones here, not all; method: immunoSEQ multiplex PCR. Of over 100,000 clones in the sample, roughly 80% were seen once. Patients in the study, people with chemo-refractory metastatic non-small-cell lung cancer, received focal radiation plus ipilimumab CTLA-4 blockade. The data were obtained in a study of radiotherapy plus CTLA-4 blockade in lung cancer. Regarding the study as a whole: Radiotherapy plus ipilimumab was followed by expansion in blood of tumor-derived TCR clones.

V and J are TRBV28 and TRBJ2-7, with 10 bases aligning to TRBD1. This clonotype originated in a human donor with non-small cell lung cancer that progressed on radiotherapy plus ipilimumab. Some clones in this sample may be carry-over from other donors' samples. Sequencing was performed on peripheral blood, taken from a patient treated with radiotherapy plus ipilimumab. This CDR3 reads CASSFPGDRGYEQYF. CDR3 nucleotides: TGTGCCAGCAGTTTCCCCGGGGACAGGGGCTACGAGCAGTACTTC.